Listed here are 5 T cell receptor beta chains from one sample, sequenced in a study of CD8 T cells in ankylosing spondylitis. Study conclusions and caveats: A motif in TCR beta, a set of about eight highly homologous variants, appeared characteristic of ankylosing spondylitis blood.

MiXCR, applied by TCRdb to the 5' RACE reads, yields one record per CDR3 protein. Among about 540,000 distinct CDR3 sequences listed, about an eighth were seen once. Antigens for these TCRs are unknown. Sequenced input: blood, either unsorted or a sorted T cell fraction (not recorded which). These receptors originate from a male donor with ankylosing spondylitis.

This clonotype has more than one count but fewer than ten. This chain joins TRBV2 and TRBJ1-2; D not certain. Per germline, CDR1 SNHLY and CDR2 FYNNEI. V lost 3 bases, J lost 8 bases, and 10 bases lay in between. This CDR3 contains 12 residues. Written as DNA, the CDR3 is TGTGCCAGCAGTGAGGGCATGTGGGGCTACACCTTC. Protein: CASSEGMWGYTF.

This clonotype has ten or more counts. The CDR3 protein is CASSPGTGSETQYF. CDR3 in DNA: TGCGCCAGCAGCCCGGGGACAGGCTCGGAGACCCAGTACTTC. The chain joins TRBV5-1 to TRBJ2-5; 8 nucleotides match TRBD1. V was clipped by 4 bases and J by 5 bases; unmatched bases: 7. The V gene's germline CDR1 is SGHRS and CDR2 YFSETQ. This CDR3 contains 14 residues.

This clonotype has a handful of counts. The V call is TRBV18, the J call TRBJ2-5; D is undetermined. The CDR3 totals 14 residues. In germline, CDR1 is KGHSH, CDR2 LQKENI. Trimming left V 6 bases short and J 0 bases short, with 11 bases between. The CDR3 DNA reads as TGTGCCAGCTCCCCTCCGAGCCACCAAGAGACCCAGTACTTC. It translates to CASSPPSHQETQYF.

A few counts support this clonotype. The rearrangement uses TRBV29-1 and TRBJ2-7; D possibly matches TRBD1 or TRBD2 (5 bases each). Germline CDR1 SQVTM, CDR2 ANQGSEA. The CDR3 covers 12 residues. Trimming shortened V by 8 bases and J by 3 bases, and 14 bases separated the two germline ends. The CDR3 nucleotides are TGCAGCATCCGGGGCGGTGTCTACGAGCAGTACTTC. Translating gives CSIRGGVYEQYF.

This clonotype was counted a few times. The CDR3 nucleotides are TGTGCCAGCAGGCCGGGGACCAGCTATGGCTACACCTTC. It specifies CASRPGTSYGYTF. J is TRBJ1-2 and V is TRBV3-1; the D gene is possibly TRBD1 (5 bases). Germline-derived CDR1 and CDR2 are LGHDT and YNNKEL (reference sequence). This CDR3 has 13 amino acids. V gave up 6 bases and J gave up 4 bases, with 12 bases separating them.